These 28 T cell receptor beta chains share one sample of origin, sequenced in a study of blood T cell repertoires in COVID-19. The table came from immunoSEQ multiplex PCR; TCRdb's copy has only in-frame clones and leaves some out. Of about 12,000 clones listed, 70% to 75% are singletons. Sequencing input: peripheral blood. These receptors came from a man aged 55 to 70 with COVID-19, enrolled during active disease.

Sample share makes this clone medium-sized. This chain links TRBV28 with TRBJ1-6, with D possibly matching TRBD1 (5 bases). The CDR3 spans 17 residues. Trimming shortened V by 4 bases and J by 0 bases, and 13 bases separated the two germline ends. Germline lookup yields CDR1 MDHEN and CDR2 SYDVKM. DNA for the CDR3: TGTGCCAGCAGTTACAAGACAGCTAGCTCCTATAATTCACCCCTCCACTTT. It yields the protein CASSYKTASSYNSPLHF.

J is TRBJ2-1 and V is TRBV6-6; 8 bases are shared with TRBD2. The CDR3 loop spans 16 amino acids. The V gene's germline CDR1 is MNHNY and CDR2 SVGAGI (reference sequence). V lost 6 bases to trimming and J lost 0 bases; unmatched junction nucleotides: 7. CDR3 nucleotide sequence: TGTGCCAGCAGGGGGAATAGCGGGGTCTCCTACAATGAGCAGTTCTTC. Residues: CASRGNSGVSYNEQFF.

The chain couples TRBV23-1 to TRBJ2-7; possibly TRBD2 for D (7 bases). TRBV23-1 is annotated as an ORF whose role is uncertain. This CDR3 has 18 amino acids. The V and J ends lost 1 base and 2 bases respectively, with 21 bases between them. The CDR3 is CASSQLGGLGNEPYEQYV. DNA of the CDR3: TGCGCCAGCAGTCAATTGGGGGGGCTGGGGAACGAGCCCTACGAGCAGTACGTC.

The chain is built from TRBV27 and TRBJ2-1, with TRBD2 matching over 7 bases. Germline V gene lookup returns CDR1 MNHEY and CDR2 SMNVEV (reference sequence). V was clipped by 2 bases and J by 8 bases; unmatched bases: 12. This CDR3 is built from 16 residues. The chain's CDR3 is CASSLGAGTSHDEQFF. DNA for the CDR3: TGTGCCAGCAGTTTAGGAGCGGGAACAAGTCACGATGAGCAGTTCTTC.

This clone was observed a single time. V is TRBV5-5 and J is TRBJ1-5, with unresolved D. Germline lookup yields CDR1 SGHKS and CDR2 YYEKEE (reference sequence). The length of the CDR3 is 14 residues. The germline V and J ends were trimmed by 4 bases and 0 bases, with 8 bases remaining between them. As DNA, the CDR3 is TGTGCCAGCAGCCGGGATTATAGCAATCAGCCCCAGCATTTT. Its translation is CASSRDYSNQPQHF.

The chain employs TRBV7-9 and TRBJ2-3; TRBD2 might be the D (6 bases). V was cut by 3 bases and J by 1 base, with 17 bases left in between. The CDR3 sequence is 17 residues long. CDR1 and CDR2 (germline): SEHNR, FQNEAQ (reference sequence). The CDR3 DNA reads as TGTGCCAGCAGCTTTTGGGGGAGGAGTGGTGGCACAGATACGCAGTATTTT. It specifies CASSFWGRSGGTDTQYF. Based on the CDR3 plus reference TRBV7-9 and TRBJ2-3, the full variable domain is DTGVSQNPRHKITKRGQNVTFRCDPISEHNRLYWYRQTLGQGPEFLTYFQNEAQLEKSRLLSDRFSAERPKGSFSTLEIQRTEQGDSAMYLCASSFWGRSGGTDTQYFGPGTRLTVL.

V gene TRBV11-2 combines with J gene TRBJ2-1, with 9 positions matching TRBD2. Germline trimming cut 0 bases from V and 0 bases from J; bases unmatched to any gene: 9. The CDR3 totals 19 residues. Germline assignment: CDR1 SGHAT and CDR2 FQNNGV. The CDR3 is CASSLDQASGVPSYNEQFF. Written as DNA, the CDR3 is TGTGCCAGCAGCTTAGATCAGGCTAGCGGGGTACCCTCCTACAATGAGCAGTTCTTC.

The chain couples TRBV11-3 to TRBJ2-5; 10 bases are a match to TRBD2. This CDR3 region has 17 residues. V shed 5 bases and J 3 bases; nucleotides not matched to a gene: 12. Germline V gene lookup returns CDR1 SGHNT and CDR2 YENEEA. CDR3 DNA: TGTGCCAGCAGCCCTCGACGAGCGGGAGGGCCTGAAGAGACCCAGTACTTC. This sequence encodes CASSPRRAGGPEETQYF. The full variable domain, rest sourced from reference TRBV11-3 and TRBJ2-5, is EAGVVQSPRYKIIEKKQPVAFWCNPISGHNTLYWYLQNLGQGPELLIRYENEEAVDDSQLPKDRFSAERLKGVDSTLKIQPAELGDSAVYLCASSPRRAGGPEETQYFGPGTRLLVL.

This clone turned up a few times. The chain uses TRBV6-6 and TRBJ1-5; 7 nucleotides agree with TRBD1. CDR1 is MNHNY and CDR2 is SVGAGI in the germline V gene (reference sequence). Unmatched junction bases numbered 8, after V lost 6 bases and J lost 6 bases. The CDR3 spans 14 residues. The CDR3 region is CASRRDSLAQPQHF. DNA for the CDR3: TGTGCCAGCAGGCGGGACAGTCTGGCTCAGCCCCAGCATTTT.

The CDR3 reads CASGLGRQATEAFF. As DNA, the CDR3 is TGTGCTAGTGGTTTGGGTAGACAGGCCACTGAAGCTTTCTTT. The chain carries TRBV12-5 and TRBJ1-1; tentatively, D is TRBD1 (6 bases). CDR3 length: 14 amino acids. Trimming took 1 base from V and 4 from J, leaving 10 bases between them. The V gene's germline CDR1 is LGHNT and CDR2 FRNRAP. The whole variable domain, remainder taken from reference TRBV12-5 and TRBJ1-1, is DARVTQTPRHKVTEMGQEVTMRCQPILGHNTVFWYRQTMMQGLELLAYFRNRAPLDDSGMPKDRFSAEMPDATLATLKIQPSEPRDSAVYFCASGLGRQATEAFFGQGTRLTVV.

This chain uses TRBV13 with TRBJ2-1; D possibly corresponds to TRBD2 (5 bases). Deletions cut 3 bases from V and 10 bases from J, with 13 bases between. This CDR3 has 13 residues. CDR1 PRHDT and CDR2 FYEKMQ come from the germline V gene (reference sequence). The CDR3 loop reads CASSLSGKGEQFF. The DNA for the CDR3 is TGTGCCAGCAGCTTGTCGGGGAAAGGGGAGCAGTTCTTC.

The chain links TRBV2 to TRBJ2-1, with TRBD2 identical over 14 bases. V shed 6 bases and J 2 bases; nucleotides not matched to a gene: 3. CDR3 length equals 16 residues. Germline V CDR1 and CDR2: SNHLY, FYNNEI. The CDR3 coding sequence is TGTGCCAGCAGGGGGACTAGCGGGAGAACCTACAATGAGCAGTTCTTC. Translating gives CASRGTSGRTYNEQFF.

This chain connects TRBV4-3 to TRBJ1-5, with 7 nucleotides matching TRBD1. Trimming cost V 4 bases and J 5 bases; bases outside gene matches: 11. Germline loops: CDR1 LGHNA, CDR2 YSLEER. This CDR3 is 16 amino acids long. DNA of the CDR3: TGCGCCAGCAGCCGAGGGACAGCCCCCCTGGATCAGCCCCAGCATTTT. Its protein is CASSRGTAPLDQPQHF.

The chain joins TRBV4-1 to TRBJ1-1; TRBD1 might be the D (6 bases). V lost 3 bases to trimming and J lost 1 base, with 15 bases between them. The CDR3 runs 16 residues. CDR1 is MGHRA, CDR2 YSYEKL, per germline. DNA of the CDR3: TGCGCCAGCAGCCATTTACAGGGCGGGTGGAACACTGAAGCTTTCTTT. Translated, it gives CASSHLQGGWNTEAFF.

The chain uses TRBV7-9 and TRBJ2-3, with 7 bases fitting TRBD1. CDR3 size: 15 residues. Trimming removed 6 bases from V and 3 bases from J; junction bases left unmatched: 9. Per germline, CDR1 SEHNR and CDR2 FQNEAQ (reference sequence). CDR3 DNA: TGTGCCAGCAGTCCCCGGACAGGTTTAACAGATACGCAGTATTTT. It codes for CASSPRTGLTDTQYF.

This clone was seen once. The CDR3 sequence is CASRKTSGGRNEQFF. In nucleotides, the CDR3 is TGTGCCAGCAGAAAGACTAGCGGGGGACGCAATGAGCAGTTCTTC. The gene calls are TRBV9 and TRBJ2-1; 12 nucleotides line up with TRBD2. The CDR3 is 15 residues long. Germline-derived CDR1 and CDR2 are SGDLS and YYNGEE. V gave up 5 bases and J gave up 6 bases; unmatched junction bases: 6. The entire variable domain, with the rest obtained from reference TRBV9 and TRBJ2-1, is as follows: DSGVTQTPKHLITATGQRVTLRCSPRSGDLSVYWYQQSLDQGLQFLIQYYNGEERAKGNILERFSAQQFPDLHSELNLSSLELGDSALYFCASRKTSGGRNEQFFGPGTRLTVL.

The chain combines TRBV7-2 with TRBJ1-1; D remains unclear. Trimming removed 1 base from V and 11 bases from J, with 14 bases in between. The CDR3 is made up of 13 amino acids. Germline assignment: CDR1 SGHTA and CDR2 FQGNSA. The CDR3 sequence: CASSLGRQDRAFF. The CDR3 DNA sequence: TGTGCCAGCAGCTTAGGGAGGCAAGATAGGGCTTTCTTT.

The chain employs TRBV5-5 and TRBJ2-3, with 11 positions matching TRBD1. Trimming removed 3 bases from V and 3 bases from J; junction bases left unmatched: 0. The CDR3 runs 14 residues. Germline V gives CDR1 SGHKS, CDR2 YYEKEE (reference sequence). CDR3 protein: CASSWDRGTDTQYF. CDR3 in DNA: TGTGCCAGCAGCTGGGACAGGGGGACAGATACGCAGTATTTT.

In its sample, this clone was seen a few times. The chain recombines TRBV11-3 with TRBJ1-1; tentative D call: TRBD1 (5 bases). This CDR3 spans 16 amino acids. V was shortened by 0 bases and J by 1 base, with 12 bases between the two germline ends. Germline V lookup: CDR1 SGHNT, CDR2 YENEEA. For the CDR3, the DNA is TGTGCCAGCAGCTTAGATAATTGGCAGGGGAACACTGAAGCTTTCTTT. It is translated as CASSLDNWQGNTEAFF.

V gene TRBV28 combines with J gene TRBJ1-1; 7 bases map to TRBD1. Germline assignment: CDR1 MDHEN and CDR2 SYDVKM. After removal of 2 bases from V and 7 bases from J, the junction contained 4 bases not matched to a gene. The CDR3 is 13 residues long. CDR3 sequence (DNA): TGTGCCAGCAGTTTACAGGGGGTCGTTGAAGCTTTCTTT. It is translated as CASSLQGVVEAFF.

The gene calls are TRBV6-5 and TRBJ1-6; D remains ambiguous. This CDR3 is 13 amino acids long. CDR1 is MNHEY, CDR2 SVGAGI, per germline. Between the trimmed V and J ends, which lost 0 bases and 7 bases, there was a span of 4 bases. In nucleotides, the CDR3 is TGTGCCAGCAGTTACTCGGAGAATTCACCCCTCCACTTT. It encodes CASSYSENSPLHF.

V and J are TRBV18 and TRBJ1-1, with TRBD1 identical over 11 bases. In germline, CDR1 is KGHSH, CDR2 LQKENI. Trimming cost V 1 base and J 2 bases; bases outside gene matches: 0. This CDR3 spans 15 amino acids. The CDR3 region is CASSPRTGGNTEAFF. The CDR3 DNA reads TGTGCCAGCTCACCACGGACAGGGGGCAACACTGAAGCTTTCTTT.

The V gene is TRBV24-1, the J gene TRBJ2-3; weak D call: TRBD2 (6 bases). This CDR3 region has 19 residues. The germline CDR1 and CDR2 sequences are KGHDR and SFDVKD. V shed 6 bases and J shed 4 bases, with 28 bases lying between them. CDR3 nucleotide sequence: TGTGCCACCAGTCTTACCCCCCCTCTGCCGGAGGGGAGCCCAGATACGCAGTATTTT. Its translation: CATSLTPPLPEGSPDTQYF.

The V call is TRBV14, the J call TRBJ1-2; D call uncertain. The germline gives CDR1 SGHDN, CDR2 FVKESK. V was pared by 2 bases and J by 8 bases, with 15 bases between. The CDR3 runs 14 residues. The CDR3 loop is CASSQNSNTVGYTF. In DNA, the CDR3 is TGTGCCAGCAGCCAAAATAGTAATACGGTGGGCTACACCTTC.

This chain links TRBV6-2 or TRBV6-3 with TRBJ1-2; TRBD1 might be the D (5 bases). Germline V gene data show CDR1 as MNHEY and CDR2 as SVGEGT. The germline V and J ends were trimmed by 6 bases and 8 bases, with 16 bases remaining between them. This CDR3 has 13 residues. The CDR3 loop is CASSSVGASGYTF. For the CDR3, the DNA is TGTGCCAGCAGCTCGGTAGGGGCGTCGGGCTACACCTTC.

Concerning this clone: One end of the junction varies from germline; a read error may be responsible. J is TRBJ2-3 and V is TRBV7-3; D gene uncertain. Germline CDR1 and CDR2: SGHTA and FQGTGA. This CDR3 comprises 12 residues. Here the CDR3 reads CASSLTSDTQYF. In DNA, the CDR3 is TGTGCCAGCAGCCTAACATCGGATACGCAGTATTTT.

This rearrangement joins TRBV9 to TRBJ2-3; the D is unclear. The CDR3 runs to 16 residues. CDR1 is SGDLS, CDR2 YYNGEE, per germline. V dropped 0 bases and J dropped 2 bases, with 13 bases sitting between them. The CDR3 DNA reads TGTGCCAGCAGCGTAGTCGGTCTTTACGCCACAGATACGCAGTATTTT. Its translation is CASSVVGLYATDTQYF.

The rearrangement links TRBV28 to TRBJ2-1, with 9 bases lining up with TRBD2. The CDR3 is 18 residues long. Losses at the gene ends were 3 bases for V and 3 bases for J; bases not matched to a gene: 12. Germline V gene lookup returns CDR1 MDHEN and CDR2 SYDVKM. The CDR3 DNA reads TGTGCCAGCAGTTTGGGTAGCGGGAGAATGACCCGCTACAATGAGCAGTTCTTC. Translated, it gives CASSLGSGRMTRYNEQFF.